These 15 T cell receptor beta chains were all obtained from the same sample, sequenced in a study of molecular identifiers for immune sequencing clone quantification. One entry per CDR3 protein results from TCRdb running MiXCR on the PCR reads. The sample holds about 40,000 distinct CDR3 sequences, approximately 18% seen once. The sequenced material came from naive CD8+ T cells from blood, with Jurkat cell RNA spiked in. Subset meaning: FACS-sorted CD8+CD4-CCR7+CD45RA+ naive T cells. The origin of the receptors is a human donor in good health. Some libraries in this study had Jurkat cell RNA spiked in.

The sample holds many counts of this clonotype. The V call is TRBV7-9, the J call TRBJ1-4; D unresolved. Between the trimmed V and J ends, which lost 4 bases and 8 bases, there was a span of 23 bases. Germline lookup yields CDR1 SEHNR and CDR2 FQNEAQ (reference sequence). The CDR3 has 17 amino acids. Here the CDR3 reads CASSSPFEGGFKEKLFF. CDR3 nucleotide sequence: TGTGCCAGCAGCTCCCCATTCGAGGGCGGGTTTAAGGAAAAACTGTTTTTT.

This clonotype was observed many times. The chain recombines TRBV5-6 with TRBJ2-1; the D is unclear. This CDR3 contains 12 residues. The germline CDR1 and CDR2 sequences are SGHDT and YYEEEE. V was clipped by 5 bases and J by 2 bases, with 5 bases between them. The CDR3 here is CASRVAYNEQFF. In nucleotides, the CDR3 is TGTGCCAGCAGGGTGGCCTACAATGAGCAGTTCTTC.

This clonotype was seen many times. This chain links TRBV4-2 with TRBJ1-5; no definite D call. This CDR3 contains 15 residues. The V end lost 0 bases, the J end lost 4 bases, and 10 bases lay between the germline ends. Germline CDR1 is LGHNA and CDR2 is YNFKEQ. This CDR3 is CASSQEETGNQPQHF. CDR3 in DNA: TGTGCCAGCAGCCAAGAAGAGACCGGTAATCAGCCCCAGCATTTT.

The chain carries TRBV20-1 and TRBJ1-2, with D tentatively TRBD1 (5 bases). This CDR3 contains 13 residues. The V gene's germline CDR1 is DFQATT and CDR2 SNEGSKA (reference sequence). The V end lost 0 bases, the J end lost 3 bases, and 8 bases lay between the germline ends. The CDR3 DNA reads TGCAGTGCTAGAGATTCGACAGACTATGGCTACACCTTC. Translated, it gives CSARDSTDYGYTF.

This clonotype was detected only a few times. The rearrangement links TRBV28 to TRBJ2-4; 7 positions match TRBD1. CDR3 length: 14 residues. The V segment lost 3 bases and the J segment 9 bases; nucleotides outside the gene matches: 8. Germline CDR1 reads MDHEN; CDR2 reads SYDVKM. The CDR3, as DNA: TGTGCCAGCAGTTTTAGGGGGCTGGAAACCATTCAGTACTTC. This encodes CASSFRGLETIQYF. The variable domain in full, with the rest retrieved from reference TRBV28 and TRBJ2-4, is DVKVTQSSRYLVKRTGEKVFLECVQDMDHENMFWYRQDPGLGLRLIYFSYDVKMKEKGDIPEGYSVSREKKERFSLILESASTNQTSMYLCASSFRGLETIQYFGAGTRLSVL.

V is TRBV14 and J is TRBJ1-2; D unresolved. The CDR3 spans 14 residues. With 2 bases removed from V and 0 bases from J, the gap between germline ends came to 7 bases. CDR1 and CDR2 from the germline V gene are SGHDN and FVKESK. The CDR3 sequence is CASSQFETNYGYTF. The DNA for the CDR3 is TGTGCCAGCAGCCAATTCGAAACTAACTATGGCTACACCTTC.

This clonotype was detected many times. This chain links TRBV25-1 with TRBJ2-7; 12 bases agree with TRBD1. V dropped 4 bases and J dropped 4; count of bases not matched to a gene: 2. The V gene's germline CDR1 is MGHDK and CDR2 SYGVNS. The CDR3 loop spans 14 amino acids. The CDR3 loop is CASSVGQGAYEQYF. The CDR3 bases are TGTGCCAGCAGTGTGGGACAGGGGGCTTACGAGCAGTACTTC.

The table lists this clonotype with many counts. The CDR3 nucleotides read TGTGCCAGCAGTTCAGGACAGGGCCCAGATACGCAGTATTTT. This translates into CASSSGQGPDTQYF. The chain employs TRBV27 and TRBJ2-3, with 8 bases that match TRBD1. The V gene's germline CDR1 is MNHEY and CDR2 SMNVEV (reference sequence). This CDR3 has 14 residues. V shed 4 bases and J 4 bases; nucleotides not matched to a gene: 4.

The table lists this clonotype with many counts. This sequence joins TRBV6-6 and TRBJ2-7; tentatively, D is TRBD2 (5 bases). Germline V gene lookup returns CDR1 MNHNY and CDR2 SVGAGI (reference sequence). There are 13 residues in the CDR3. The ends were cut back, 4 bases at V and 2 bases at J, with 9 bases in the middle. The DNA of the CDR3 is TGTGCCAGCAGTTTCCGGGATGCCTACGAGCAGTACTTC. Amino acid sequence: CASSFRDAYEQYF.

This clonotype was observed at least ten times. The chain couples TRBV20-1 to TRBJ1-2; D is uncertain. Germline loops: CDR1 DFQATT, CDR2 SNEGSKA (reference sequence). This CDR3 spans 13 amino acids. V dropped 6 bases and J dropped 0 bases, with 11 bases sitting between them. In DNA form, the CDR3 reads TGCAGTGCCCCGGACCTAGCTAACTATGGCTACACCTTC. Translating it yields CSAPDLANYGYTF.

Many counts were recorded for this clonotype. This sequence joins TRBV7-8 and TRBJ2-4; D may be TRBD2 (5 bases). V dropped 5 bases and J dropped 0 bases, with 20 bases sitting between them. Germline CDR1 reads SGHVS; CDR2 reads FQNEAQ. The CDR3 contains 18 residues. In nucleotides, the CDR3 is TGTGCCAGCAGCAGAGGGCCGGCCGCGCTACTAGCCAAAAACATTCAGTACTTC. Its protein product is CASSRGPAALLAKNIQYF. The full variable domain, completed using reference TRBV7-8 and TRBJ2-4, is GAGVSQSPRYKVAKRGQDVALRCDPISGHVSLFWYQQALGQGPEFLTYFQNEAQLDKSGLPSDRFFAERPEGSVSTLKIQRTQQEDSAVYLCASSRGPAALLAKNIQYFGAGTRLSVL.

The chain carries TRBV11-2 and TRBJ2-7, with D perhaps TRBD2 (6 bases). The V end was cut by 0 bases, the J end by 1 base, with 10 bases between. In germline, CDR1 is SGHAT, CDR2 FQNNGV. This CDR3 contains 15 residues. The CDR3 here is CASSLEQEGSYEQYF. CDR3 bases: TGTGCCAGCAGCTTAGAGCAGGAGGGGTCCTACGAGCAGTACTTC. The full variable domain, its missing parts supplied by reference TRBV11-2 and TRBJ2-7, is EAGVAQSPRYKIIEKRQSVAFWCNPISGHATLYWYQQILGQGPKLLIQFQNNGVVDDSQLPKDRFSAERLKGVDSTLKIQPAKLEDSAVYLCASSLEQEGSYEQYFGPGTRLTVT.

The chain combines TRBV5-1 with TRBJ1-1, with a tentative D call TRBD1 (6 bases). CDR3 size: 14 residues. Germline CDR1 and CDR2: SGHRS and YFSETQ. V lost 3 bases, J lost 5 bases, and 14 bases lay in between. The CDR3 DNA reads TGCGCCAGCAGCTCCGGCGGGGGGCAGACTGAAGCTTTCTTT. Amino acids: CASSSGGGQTEAFF.

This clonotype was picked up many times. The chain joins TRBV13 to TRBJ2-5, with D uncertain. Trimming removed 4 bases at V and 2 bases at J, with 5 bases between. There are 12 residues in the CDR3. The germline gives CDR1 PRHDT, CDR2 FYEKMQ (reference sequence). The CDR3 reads CASSSTQETQYF. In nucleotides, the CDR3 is TGTGCCAGCAGCTCTACTCAAGAGACCCAGTACTTC.

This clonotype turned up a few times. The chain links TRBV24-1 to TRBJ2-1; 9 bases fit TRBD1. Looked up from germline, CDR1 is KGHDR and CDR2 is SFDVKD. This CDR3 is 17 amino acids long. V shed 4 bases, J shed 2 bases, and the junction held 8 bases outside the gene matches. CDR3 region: CATSDPNGTGTYNEQFF. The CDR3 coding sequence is TGTGCCACCAGTGACCCAAACGGGACAGGGACCTACAATGAGCAGTTCTTC.